The next 25 T cell receptor beta chains were all read from a single sample in a study of cytomegalovirus exposure and HLA in healthy donors. Using immunoSEQ multiplex PCR, the repertoire was profiled, and TCRdb retains in-frame clones only, with some absent. The sample gives fewer than 200,000 clones, 70% to 90% of which show up once; under 7% is in the top ten. Sequencing was performed on PBMCs. These receptors originate from a woman aged 25 to 39 in good health and CMV-seronegative.

The chain links TRBV11-3 to TRBJ2-5; TRBD2 is a possible D gene (5 bases). V gave up 5 bases and J gave up 5 bases, with 12 bases separating them. The germline CDR1 and CDR2 sequences are SGHNT and YENEEA. CDR3 length: 13 residues. CDR3 coding DNA: TGTGCCAGCAGCCCTCGGGGTCTTGAGACCCAGTACTTC. This translates into CASSPRGLETQYF.

V is TRBV11-2 and J is TRBJ1-1, with unresolved D. This CDR3 has 14 residues. Germline-derived CDR1 and CDR2 are SGHAT and FQNNGV. The V and J ends lost 3 bases and 0 bases respectively, with 8 bases between them. CDR3 sequence: CASSLYGLNTEAFF. CDR3 sequence (DNA): TGTGCCAGCAGCTTGTACGGCCTGAACACTGAAGCTTTCTTT.

The chain employs TRBV29-1 and TRBJ2-1; TRBD2 aligns across 8 bases. The germline V gene encodes CDR1 SQVTM and CDR2 ANQGSEA. Unmatched junction bases numbered 8, after V lost 6 bases and J lost 10 bases. The CDR3 is 12 amino acids. The CDR3 DNA reads TGCAGCGTCGAATCCGAGCGGGGGGAGCAGTTCTTC. This encodes CSVESERGEQFF.

The J gene is TRBJ2-5, the V gene TRBV5-6; D unresolved. Trimming shortened V by 3 bases and J by 4 bases, and 10 bases separated the two germline ends. Germline CDR1 is SGHDT and CDR2 is YYEEEE. The CDR3 is 13 residues long. Here the CDR3 DNA reads TGTGCCAGCAGCTCCGCACCGCGAGAGACCCAGTACTTC. Translating gives CASSSAPRETQYF.

The genes are TRBV7-2 and TRBJ2-7; 10 bases agree with TRBD2. Per the germline V gene, CDR1 is SGHTA and CDR2 is FQGNSA. This CDR3 has 15 residues. The V gene end was trimmed by 5 bases and the J gene end by 6 bases; junction bases not matched to a gene: 10. The CDR3 DNA reads TGTGCCAGCAGCCAGGTAGCCGCTAGCGGGAGCGAGCAGTACTTC. Protein: CASSQVAASGSEQYF.

V gene TRBV28 combines with J gene TRBJ1-2; 8 bases line up with TRBD1. The CDR3 runs 16 residues. Trimming removed 4 bases from V and 4 bases from J; junction bases left unmatched: 11. CDR1 and CDR2 (germline): MDHEN, SYDVKM. CDR3: CASSSPRQGTAYGYTF. CDR3 DNA sequence: TGTGCCAGCAGTTCCCCTAGACAGGGGACGGCCTATGGCTACACCTTC.

The chain couples TRBV4-2 to TRBJ2-4; 10 bases fit TRBD2. CDR3 size: 19 residues. Germline CDR1 is LGHNA and CDR2 is YNFKEQ. V lost 0 bases and J lost 1; bases outside the gene matches: 9. The CDR3 loop reads CASSQDRSGGVGAKNIQYF. The CDR3 nucleotides read TGTGCCAGCAGCCAAGATAGGAGCGGGGGGGTCGGGGCCAAAAACATTCAGTACTTC.

This clone turned up a few times. The gene calls are TRBV27 and TRBJ2-7, with D maybe TRBD2 (5 bases). V was clipped by 10 bases and J by 4 bases, with 11 bases between them. CDR3 length: 11 residues. Germline-derived CDR1 and CDR2 are MNHEY and SMNVEV (reference sequence). As DNA, the CDR3 is TGTGCCACCGTTTCGGGGTACGAGCAGTACTTC. Encoded protein: CATVSGYEQYF.

This clone has more than one count but fewer than ten. The V gene is TRBV6-6, the J gene TRBJ1-5, with 9 bases fitting TRBD1. This CDR3 is built from 15 residues. The trim removed 10 bases at V and 6 bases at J, leaving 13 bases unmatched. CDR1 and CDR2 from the germline V gene are MNHNY and SVGAGI (reference sequence). Here the CDR3 DNA reads TGTGCCACCCTACCGGGACAGGGACTCCCTCAGCCCCAGCATTTT. This encodes CATLPGQGLPQPQHF.

CDR3 in amino acids: CASSSHETQYF. CDR3 bases: TGCGCCAGCAGCAGTCATGAGACCCAGTACTTC. The genes are TRBV5-1 and TRBJ2-5, with D hard to call. This CDR3 comprises 11 residues. In germline, CDR1 is SGHRS, CDR2 YFSETQ. V was pared by 4 bases and J by 5 bases, with 6 bases between. Complete variable domain (other parts from reference TRBV5-1 and TRBJ2-5): KAGVTQTPRYLIKTRGQQVTLSCSPISGHRSVSWYQQTPGQGLQFLFEYFSETQRNKGNFPGRFSGRQFSNSRSEMNVSTLELGDSALYLCASSSHETQYFGPGTRLLVL.

V is TRBV11-2 and J is TRBJ1-1; TRBD1 matches 9 bases. Germline V gene data show CDR1 as SGHAT and CDR2 as FQNNGV. The CDR3 covers 14 residues. The V gene end was trimmed by 1 base and the J gene end by 4 bases; junction bases not matched to a gene: 1. In nucleotides, the CDR3 is TGTGCCAGCAGCTTAGGGACAGGGGCCACTGAAGCTTTCTTT. Translation: CASSLGTGATEAFF.

This rearrangement joins TRBV5-4 to TRBJ2-7; the D gene is possibly TRBD2 (5 bases). This CDR3 has 17 amino acids. Trimming removed 0 bases from V and 7 bases from J, with 23 bases in between. Germline CDR1 is SGHNT and CDR2 is YYREEE (reference sequence). In DNA form, the CDR3 reads TGTGCCAGCAGCTTGGGCCAGGCTCGGGGATACGTTCGTGAGCAGTACTTC. Translation gives CASSLGQARGYVREQYF.

The V call is TRBV4-3, the J call TRBJ2-3; D might be TRBD2 (5 bases). Per the germline V gene, CDR1 is LGHNA and CDR2 is YSLEER. This CDR3 region has 15 residues. Trimming pared 4 bases from V and 2 bases from J, leaving 13 bases between. The CDR3 spells CASSLRTYYTDTQYF. DNA of the CDR3: TGCGCCAGCAGCCTAAGGACTTACTACACAGATACGCAGTATTTT.

This clone was seen a handful of times. The chain recombines TRBV23-1 with TRBJ2-2; 10 bases align to TRBD2. TRBV23-1 is an ORF, with its function uncertain. After removal of 0 bases from V and 0 bases from J, the junction contained 10 bases not matched to a gene. This CDR3 is built from 20 residues. The CDR3 reads CASSQSPPGLAPANTGELFF. Written as DNA, the CDR3 is TGCGCCAGCAGTCAATCGCCTCCGGGACTAGCGCCCGCGAACACCGGGGAGCTGTTTTTT.

The J gene is TRBJ2-6, the V gene TRBV10-1, with a weak D call TRBD2 (6 bases). This CDR3 is built from 16 residues. V lost 10 bases to trimming and J lost 2 bases, with 18 bases between them. CDR1 is WNHNN and CDR2 is SYGVQD in the germline V gene (reference sequence). The CDR3 here is CAIAAGGIPGANVLTF. CDR3 nucleotides: TGCGCCATAGCAGCTGGCGGGATACCTGGGGCCAACGTCCTGACTTTC.

The CDR3 DNA reads TGTGCCAGCAGCTCCGGGGGAGTCGGTTACAATGAGCAGTTCTTC. Translating gives CASSSGGVGYNEQFF. The V gene is TRBV7-2, the J gene TRBJ2-1; TRBD2 might be the D (6 bases). The CDR3 has 15 residues. V shed 4 bases and J shed 4 bases, with 14 bases lying between them. Per germline, CDR1 SGHTA and CDR2 FQGNSA.

This clone came up once. This chain links TRBV4-2 with TRBJ2-7; possibly TRBD2 for D (5 bases). Germline loops: CDR1 LGHNA, CDR2 YNFKEQ. The V end was cut by 0 bases, the J end by 0 bases, with 9 bases between. The CDR3 spans 15 residues. The CDR3 DNA sequence: TGTGCCAGCAGCCAAGAAGGAGAGGGCTCCTACGAGCAGTACTTC. Translation gives CASSQEGEGSYEQYF.

The chain has TRBV30 and TRBJ1-1; D remains ambiguous. Germline V gene lookup returns CDR1 GTSNPN and CDR2 SVGIG (reference sequence). V dropped 6 bases and J dropped 9 bases, with 23 bases sitting between them. The length of the CDR3 is 14 residues. The CDR3 DNA is TGTGCCTGTCTGCAGGCGGGCTGGGCTCCCAAAGCTTTCTTT. It is translated as CACLQAGWAPKAFF.

V is TRBV7-2 and J is TRBJ1-3; D possibly corresponds to TRBD1 (6 bases). CDR1 is SGHTA and CDR2 is FQGNSA in the germline V gene. The CDR3 consists of 16 residues. The V and J ends lost 6 bases and 2 bases respectively, with 17 bases between them. CDR3 residues: CASRPRSDSPGNTIYF. The CDR3 region has the DNA TGTGCCAGCAGACCCCGCTCGGACAGTCCTGGAAACACCATATATTTT.

The gene calls are TRBV6-5 and TRBJ1-1, with D possibly being TRBD1 (6 bases). V lost 7 bases to trimming and J lost 1 base, with 13 bases between them. The CDR3 has 14 residues. CDR1 and CDR2 from the germline V gene are MNHEY and SVGAGI. The CDR3, as DNA: TGTGCCAGCACCTATTCGACAGGGAACACTGAAGCTTTCTTT. Its protein product is CASTYSTGNTEAFF.

The chain couples TRBV5-1 to TRBJ2-1, with D maybe TRBD2 (5 bases). The CDR3 runs to 14 residues. V was cut by 0 bases and J by 6 bases, with 10 bases left in between. The germline gives CDR1 SGHRS, CDR2 YFSETQ. The CDR3 loop is CASSLASGSNEQFF. CDR3 DNA: TGCGCCAGCAGCTTGGCGTCGGGATCCAATGAGCAGTTCTTC.

In DNA form, the CDR3 reads TGCGCCAGCAGCTTGCTAGCCAACACCGGGGAGCTGTTTTTT. It translates to CASSLLANTGELFF. The rearrangement uses TRBV5-1 and TRBJ2-2; perhaps TRBD2 as D (5 bases). Germline V gives CDR1 SGHRS, CDR2 YFSETQ. The V end was cut by 1 base, the J end by 2 bases, with 6 bases between. CDR3 length: 14 residues.

The chain combines TRBV6-5 with TRBJ1-2, with a possible D match to TRBD1 (6 bases). The CDR3 loop spans 13 amino acids. V shed 2 bases and J shed 7 bases, with 11 bases lying between them. CDR1 and CDR2 from the germline V gene are MNHEY and SVGAGI. This CDR3 is CASSYVIGGGYTF. The CDR3 DNA reads TGTGCCAGCAGTTACGTGATAGGGGGTGGCTACACCTTC.

The chain uses TRBV2 and TRBJ2-5; TRBD2 aligns across 12 bases. Germline V CDR1 and CDR2: SNHLY, FYNNEI. Trimming cost V 7 bases and J 1 base; bases outside gene matches: 4. The CDR3 is 15 amino acids. The CDR3 loop is CASNGLAGPQETQYF. In DNA form, the CDR3 reads TGTGCCAGCAATGGACTAGCGGGGCCCCAAGAGACCCAGTACTTC.

This clone was seen just once. This chain uses TRBV5-1 with TRBJ1-2; D remains ambiguous. The germline V gene has CDR1 SGHRS and CDR2 YFSETQ. The CDR3 loop spans 12 amino acids. V was clipped by 0 bases and J by 7 bases, with 7 bases between them. CDR3 protein: CASSLVSGGYTF. The CDR3 bases are TGCGCCAGCAGCTTGGTCAGTGGTGGCTACACCTTC.